The 5 T cell receptor beta chains below all came from one sample that was sequenced in a study of T cell repertoires in cytomegalovirus infection. TCRdb called the reads again in MiXCR, with one record for every CDR3 protein. This sample has about 600,000 distinct CDR3 sequences, with approximately 24% found just once. The sequenced material came from CD8+ T cells from PBMCs. The receptors were gathered from a human donor in good health (CMV status not recorded). Some clones in this sample may be carry-over from other donors' samples.

J is TRBJ1-6 and V is TRBV6-6; no clear D. CDR3 length: 14 residues. Trimming took 2 bases from V and 7 from J, leaving 9 bases between them. The V gene's germline CDR1 is MNHNY and CDR2 SVGAGI (reference sequence). DNA for the CDR3: TGTGCCAGCAGTTACGTCGCCGAGAATTCACCCCTCCACTTT. This codes for CASSYVAENSPLHF.

This clonotype came up a few times. V and J are TRBV14 and TRBJ2-3; D uncertain. The ends were cut back, 4 bases at V and 5 bases at J, with 13 bases in the middle. The CDR3 is 14 amino acids. Germline CDR1 SGHDN, CDR2 FVKESK. The CDR3 loop reads CASSPKVGQDTQYF. CDR3 nucleotide sequence: TGTGCCAGCAGCCCTAAAGTAGGTCAAGATACGCAGTATTTT.

This clonotype was found many times. The chain combines TRBV6-2 or TRBV6-3 with TRBJ2-7, with D perhaps matching TRBD1 (6 bases). Trimming took 6 bases from V and 7 from J, leaving 13 bases between them. The CDR3 is 12 residues long. The germline gives CDR1 MNHEY, CDR2 SVGEGT. CDR3 amino acids: CASSQGMWEQYV. The CDR3 DNA is TGTGCCAGCAGCCAGGGGATGTGGGAGCAGTACGTC.

The J gene is TRBJ2-3, the V gene TRBV6-1, with D possibly TRBD2 on 8 matching bases. V shed 9 bases and J shed 6 bases, with 25 bases lying between them. The CDR3 extends over 16 amino acids. CDR1 is MNHNS, CDR2 SASEGT, per germline. The CDR3 loop is CASLKGASGPSDTQYF. CDR3 coding DNA: TGTGCCAGTCTCAAGGGGGCTAGCGGGCCCTCGGATACGCAGTATTTT.

There are many counts of this clonotype. The chain couples TRBV28 to TRBJ2-2; either TRBD1 or TRBD2 may fit D (5 bases each). Trimming took 7 bases from V and 3 from J, leaving 15 bases between them. This CDR3 is 15 amino acids long. Germline-derived CDR1 and CDR2 are MDHEN and SYDVKM. The chain's CDR3 is CASTGRARDTGELFF. CDR3 coding DNA: TGTGCCAGCACCGGGCGGGCCAGGGACACCGGGGAGCTGTTTTTT.